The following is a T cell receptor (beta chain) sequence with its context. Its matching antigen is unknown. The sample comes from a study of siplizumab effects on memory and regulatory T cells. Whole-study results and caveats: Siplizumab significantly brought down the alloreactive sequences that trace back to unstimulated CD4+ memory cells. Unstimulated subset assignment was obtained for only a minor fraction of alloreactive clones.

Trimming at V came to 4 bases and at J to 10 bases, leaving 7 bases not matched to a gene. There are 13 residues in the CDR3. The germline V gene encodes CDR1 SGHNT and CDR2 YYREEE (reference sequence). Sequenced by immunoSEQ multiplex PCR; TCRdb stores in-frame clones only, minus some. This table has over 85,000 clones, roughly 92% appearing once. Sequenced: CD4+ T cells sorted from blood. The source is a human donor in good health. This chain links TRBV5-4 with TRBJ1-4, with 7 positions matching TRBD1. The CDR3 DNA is TGTGCCAGCAGCCCAACAGGGGTTGCAAAACTGTTTTTT. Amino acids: CASSPTGVAKLFF.